A selection of T cell receptor beta chains follows, all from one sample in a study of shared clonotypes between healthy human individuals. The data were produced by immunoSEQ multiplex PCR, yet TCRdb's version contains in-frame clones alone and is incomplete. The data contain approximately 460,000 clones, roughly three quarters of them singletons. The sequencing input was PBMCs. The source of these receptors is a middle-aged woman in good health. Some clones in this sample may be carry-over from other donors' samples. Each CDR3 is given with its conserved first and last residue. The order of the fields is CDR3 protein, J gene, D gene, V gene. A D gene is named only where the DNA matches it firmly.

CDR3: CASSYNEQFF
J: TRBJ2-1
D: .
V: TRBV4-1

CDR3: CASSPIGGGELFF
J: TRBJ2-2
D: .
V: TRBV2

CDR3: CASSRGGGLSYEQYF
J: TRBJ2-7
D: .
V: TRBV5-1

CDR3: CSVEAARAGTYEQYF
J: TRBJ2-7
D: .
V: TRBV29-1

CDR3: CASWDRTSYEQYF
J: TRBJ2-7
D: TRBD1
V: TRBV28

CDR3: CASSPGGSSGNTIYF
J: TRBJ1-3
D: .
V: TRBV9

CDR3: CASSSSTGTGGRDGYTF
J: TRBJ1-2
D: TRBD1
V: TRBV9

CDR3: CASSIHGRGEAFF
J: TRBJ1-1
D: .
V: TRBV27

CDR3: CASSLGLGGSNQPQHF
J: TRBJ1-5
D: .
V: TRBV7-8

CDR3: CASSFLSPSFGTGVYNEQFF
J: TRBJ2-1
D: TRBD1
V: TRBV28

CDR3: CSVEPTGTYEQYF
J: TRBJ2-7
D: .
V: TRBV29-1

CDR3: CASSFSTSGSGTDTQYF
J: TRBJ2-3
D: TRBD2
V: TRBV7-9

CDR3: CASSFLAGSSYNEQFF
J: TRBJ2-1
D: TRBD2
V: TRBV5-1

CDR3: CASSQDWPATSILNQPQHF
J: TRBJ1-5
D: .
V: TRBV4-3

CDR3: CASSVEEGYYGYTF
J: TRBJ1-2
D: .
V: TRBV9